These 17 T cell receptor beta chains originate from one sample sequenced in a study of a mutant IDH1 vaccine in newly diagnosed glioma. Data came from immunoSEQ multiplex PCR; TCRdb stores just in-frame clones and leaves some out. The top ten hold over 2.5% of the sample, which has around 60,000 clones, 75% to 95% seen once. The time point is: baseline, week 1 (first vaccination visit). The treatment is: pre-vaccination baseline after standard-of-care therapy. Source: PBMCs, taken from a glioma patient treated with radiotherapy, temozolomide or both. These receptors all come from a man in his fifties with glioma.

This chain joins TRBV7-9 and TRBJ1-4, with D hard to call. Trimming removed 1 base from V and 7 bases from J, with 13 bases in between. This CDR3 is 15 amino acids long. CDR1 is SEHNR and CDR2 is FQNEAQ in the germline V gene (reference sequence). In nucleotides, the CDR3 is TGTGCCAGCAGCTTAGTAGGACCGAGTGGTGAAAAACTGTTTTTT. This sequence encodes CASSLVGPSGEKLFF.

The chain links TRBV6-5 to TRBJ2-7, with 9 bases fitting TRBD1. Trimming at V came to 0 bases and at J to 5 bases, leaving 5 bases not matched to a gene. The CDR3 is 15 amino acids. Germline V gene lookup returns CDR1 MNHEY and CDR2 SVGAGI. CDR3 in amino acids: CASSYSTGGGDEQYF. CDR3 coding DNA: TGTGCCAGCAGTTACTCGACAGGGGGAGGAGACGAGCAGTACTTC.

On this clone itself: One end of the junction fails to match germline, which may point to a read error. This rearrangement joins TRBV6-6 to TRBJ2-7, with D possibly being TRBD2 (7 bases). In germline, CDR1 is MNHNY, CDR2 SVGAGI (reference sequence). The CDR3 has 14 amino acids. In DNA, the CDR3 is TGTGCCAGCAGTGTTCCGGGGGGCTCCCACGAGCAGTACTTC. Translation gives CASSVPGGSHEQYF.

The chain uses TRBV19 and TRBJ2-2; no firm D call. Germline V gene lookup returns CDR1 LNHDA and CDR2 SQIVND (reference sequence). This CDR3 has 14 residues. V lost 7 bases, J lost 1 base, and 10 bases lay in between. The CDR3 spells CASMTTRNTGELFF. CDR3 coding DNA: TGTGCCAGTATGACAACAAGGAACACCGGGGAGCTGTTTTTT.

This chain connects TRBV30 to TRBJ1-5; TRBD1 matches 9 bases. The ends lost 4 bases at V and 6 bases at J; junction bases unmatched: 4. Looked up from germline, CDR1 is GTSNPN and CDR2 is SVGIG (reference sequence). The CDR3 runs 13 residues. The CDR3 DNA reads TGTGCCTGGAACAGGGGGCGCGGTCAGCCCCAGCATTTT. Translation: CAWNRGRGQPQHF.

The chain carries TRBV29-1 and TRBJ2-7; D remains ambiguous. Germline assignment: CDR1 SQVTM and CDR2 ANQGSEA. The CDR3 runs to 13 residues. Trimming shortened V by 5 bases and J by 0 bases, and 11 bases separated the two germline ends. The CDR3 loop is CSVLVGASYEQYF. CDR3 DNA sequence: TGCAGCGTTCTTGTCGGCGCCTCCTACGAGCAGTACTTC.

This sequence joins TRBV10-3 and TRBJ1-1; D is ambiguous. The CDR3 runs to 11 residues. Germline V gene data show CDR1 as ENHRY and CDR2 as SYGVKD. Trimming stripped 5 bases from V and 5 bases from J, with 6 bases between. The CDR3 reads CAISSKTEAFF. The CDR3 region has the DNA TGTGCCATCAGTAGCAAAACTGAAGCTTTCTTT.

This chain joins TRBV20-1 and TRBJ2-7; 8 bases match TRBD1. Germline V lookup: CDR1 DFQATT, CDR2 SNEGSKA (reference sequence). The V and J ends lost 6 bases and 4 bases, in that order; junction bases with no gene match: 2. The CDR3 has 11 residues. The CDR3, as DNA: TGCAGTGCCGACAGGGGTTACGAGCAGTACTTC. This sequence encodes CSADRGYEQYF.

This clone has more than one count but fewer than ten. The J gene is TRBJ1-2, the V gene TRBV27; 7 bases fit TRBD1. The V gene's germline CDR1 is MNHEY and CDR2 SMNVEV (reference sequence). Trimming took 4 bases from V and 8 from J; bases not matched to a gene: 13. This CDR3 has 15 residues. The CDR3 region is CASSYGTGTDGGYTF. The CDR3 DNA is TGTGCCAGCAGTTACGGAACCGGGACAGATGGGGGCTACACCTTC.

V usage is TRBV5-1 and J usage is TRBJ1-4; TRBD1 matches 8 bases. The length of the CDR3 is 15 residues. V lost 4 bases to trimming and J lost 4 bases; unmatched junction nucleotides: 6. In germline, CDR1 is SGHRS, CDR2 YFSETQ. In DNA, the CDR3 is TGCGCCAGCAGCGGAAGGACAGGGATTAATGAAAAACTGTTTTTT. This encodes CASSGRTGINEKLFF. Combining the CDR3 with reference TRBV5-1 and TRBJ1-4 gives the whole variable domain KAGVTQTPRYLIKTRGQQVTLSCSPISGHRSVSWYQQTPGQGLQFLFEYFSETQRNKGNFPGRFSGRQFSNSRSEMNVSTLELGDSALYLCASSGRTGINEKLFFGSGTQLSVL.

This chain links TRBV10-3 with TRBJ2-5, with D hard to call. Trimming took 4 bases from V and 5 from J, leaving 23 bases between them. Germline V gene sequence: CDR1 ENHRY, CDR2 SYGVKD. The CDR3 contains 17 residues. DNA for the CDR3: TGTGCCATCAGTGGACTCCCCTTTAGGCATGATATGGAGACCCAGTACTTC. Its translation: CAISGLPFRHDMETQYF.

V usage is TRBV7-9 and J usage is TRBJ1-2, with TRBD1 matching over 7 bases. Germline V gene lookup returns CDR1 SEHNR and CDR2 FQNEAQ (reference sequence). Trimming removed 4 bases from V and 8 bases from J; junction bases left unmatched: 7. This CDR3 contains 13 residues. CDR3: CASSSEGARGYTF. In DNA, the CDR3 is TGTGCCAGCAGCTCAGAGGGGGCGCGGGGCTACACCTTC. Full variable domain (remainder filled in from reference TRBV7-9 and TRBJ1-2): DTGVSQNPRHKITKRGQNVTFRCDPISEHNRLYWYRQTLGQGPEFLTYFQNEAQLEKSRLLSDRFSAERPKGSFSTLEIQRTEQGDSAMYLCASSSEGARGYTFGSGTRLTVV.

The rearrangement uses TRBV10-2 and TRBJ2-5; no clear D. V shed 6 bases and J shed 2 bases, with 13 bases lying between them. CDR1 and CDR2 from the germline V gene are WSHSY and SAAADI. This CDR3 comprises 14 residues. CDR3 loop: CASRMGWDQETQYF. CDR3 bases: TGCGCCAGCAGGATGGGGTGGGATCAAGAGACCCAGTACTTC.

This chain connects TRBV18 to TRBJ2-1; D uncertain. The length of the CDR3 is 12 residues. V was shortened by 5 bases and J by 4 bases, with 6 bases between the two germline ends. Germline assignment: CDR1 KGHSH and CDR2 LQKENI. Here the CDR3 reads CASSWGYNEQFF. The CDR3 nucleotides are TGTGCCAGCTCATGGGGATACAATGAGCAGTTCTTC.

CDR3 nucleotide sequence: TGTGCCAGCTCACCGACGAGGGACAGGGGGGACTATGGCTACACCTTC. Protein: CASSPTRDRGDYGYTF. This chain connects TRBV18 to TRBJ1-2; 11 bases are a match to TRBD1. Germline CDR1 is KGHSH and CDR2 is LQKENI. V lost 3 bases, J lost 3 bases, and 6 bases stayed unmatched. CDR3 length: 16 amino acids.

The chain joins TRBV6-1 to TRBJ2-5; 12 bases fit TRBD2. CDR1 MNHNS and CDR2 SASEGT come from the germline V gene. V shed 2 bases, J shed 3 bases, and the junction held 1 base outside the gene matches. CDR3 length: 15 residues. Here the CDR3 reads CASSELAGGKETQYF. In DNA form, the CDR3 reads TGTGCCAGCAGTGAACTAGCGGGGGGGAAAGAGACCCAGTACTTC.

This chain uses TRBV6-5 with TRBJ1-2; the D gene is possibly TRBD1 (6 bases). CDR1 is MNHEY and CDR2 is SVGAGI in the germline V gene. The CDR3 extends over 16 amino acids. Trimming pared 4 bases from V and 0 bases from J, leaving 15 bases between. This CDR3 reads CASSWRGAGPNYGYTF. The DNA for the CDR3 is TGTGCCAGCAGTTGGCGGGGGGCAGGGCCTAACTATGGCTACACCTTC.